Listed here are 26 T cell receptor beta chains from one sample, sequenced in a study of shared clonotypes between healthy human individuals. Naive CD8 cells lacked CD45RO, underwent positive selection for CCR7 and left out terminally differentiated effector memory CD45RA+ cells. Repertoires were generated with immunoSEQ multiplex PCR, while TCRdb's copy carries only in-frame clones and drops some. The data hold 2 million or so clones, with over 85% observed a single time. Sequences were obtained from naive CD8+ T cells sorted from blood. Source of these receptors: a man aged 18 to 30 in good health.

This chain connects TRBV10-3 to TRBJ2-7; TRBD2 agrees at 8 bases. Unmatched junction bases numbered 11, after V lost 9 bases and J lost 4 bases. This CDR3 is 14 amino acids long. Germline-derived CDR1 and CDR2 are ENHRY and SYGVKD. This CDR3 is CAIQTGGPEYEQYF. The CDR3, as DNA: TGTGCCATTCAAACGGGAGGGCCCGAATACGAGCAGTACTTC.

With respect to this clone: The sample carries other DNA sequences with the same CDR3. The CDR3 region has the DNA TGTGCCAGCAGTCCGACAGGATCCTACGAGCAGTACTTC. Its translation: CASSPTGSYEQYF. The chain employs TRBV28 and TRBJ2-7, with D perhaps matching TRBD1 (6 bases). The CDR3 sequence is 13 residues long. Germline V CDR1 and CDR2: MDHEN, SYDVKM. Trimming cost V 5 bases and J 1 base, with 9 bases left between them.

The chain recombines TRBV5-1 with TRBJ2-7; D gene uncertain. This CDR3 spans 13 amino acids. Germline assignment: CDR1 SGHRS and CDR2 YFSETQ. The germline V and J ends were trimmed by 5 bases and 4 bases, with 13 bases remaining between them. The chain's CDR3 is CASRLRVGYEQYF. For the CDR3, the DNA is TGCGCCAGCAGGCTCCGGGTGGGTTACGAGCAGTACTTC. Drawing the rest from reference TRBV5-1 and TRBJ2-7, the complete variable domain is KAGVTQTPRYLIKTRGQQVTLSCSPISGHRSVSWYQQTPGQGLQFLFEYFSETQRNKGNFPGRFSGRQFSNSRSEMNVSTLELGDSALYLCASRLRVGYEQYFGPGTRLTVT.

The chain couples TRBV10-3 to TRBJ2-7; D not resolved. CDR3 size: 13 residues. Germline lookup yields CDR1 ENHRY and CDR2 SYGVKD. V shed 3 bases and J shed 9 bases, with 15 bases lying between them. CDR3 region: CAISELTASGQYF. The DNA for the CDR3 is TGTGCCATCAGTGAATTGACCGCTTCCGGGCAGTACTTC.

Only one count was recorded for this clone. The chain couples TRBV4-1 to TRBJ2-7; D might be TRBD2 (6 bases). Trimming removed 3 bases at V and 7 bases at J, with 7 bases between. This CDR3 is 11 amino acids long. Per germline, CDR1 MGHRA and CDR2 YSYEKL. The CDR3: CASSHGTEQYF. CDR3 nucleotide sequence: TGCGCCAGCAGCCACGGGACTGAGCAGTACTTC.

V usage is TRBV7-6 and J usage is TRBJ1-6; TRBD1 might be the D (5 bases). V dropped 2 bases and J dropped 5 bases, with 13 bases sitting between them. Germline loops: CDR1 SGHVS, CDR2 FNYEAQ. The CDR3 sequence is 16 residues long. As DNA, the CDR3 is TGTGCCAGCAGCTTATTAGGGGTACGAGATAATTCACCCCTCCACTTT. Protein product: CASSLLGVRDNSPLHF.

The chain joins TRBV4-3 to TRBJ2-1; tentatively, D is TRBD1 (7 bases). Germline CDR1 reads LGHNA; CDR2 reads YSLEER. The V end lost 4 bases, the J end lost 5 bases, and 36 bases lay between the germline ends. The CDR3 extends over 22 amino acids. The CDR3 loop reads CASSLPTGKRTISLIVDNEQFF. CDR3 coding DNA: TGCGCCAGCAGCCTCCCGACAGGGAAAAGGACTATCAGCTTAATAGTGGACAATGAGCAGTTCTTC.

The chain has TRBV7-9 and TRBJ2-6; the match to TRBD1 covers 7 bases. The V gene's germline CDR1 is SEHNR and CDR2 FQNEAQ (reference sequence). The CDR3 contains 18 residues. Trimming took 4 bases from V and 0 from J; bases not matched to a gene: 9. CDR3 in amino acids: CASSSDRAPYSGANVLTF. CDR3 DNA sequence: TGTGCCAGCAGCTCAGACAGGGCTCCTTACTCTGGGGCCAACGTCCTGACTTTC.

The chain couples TRBV10-2 to TRBJ1-3; TRBD1 might be the D (5 bases). Germline V gene lookup returns CDR1 WSHSY and CDR2 SAAADI. V gave up 6 bases and J gave up 4 bases, with 13 bases separating them. CDR3 size: 14 residues. CDR3 nucleotide sequence: TGCGCCAGCAGAGAGGGGTTGTCGGGAAACACCATATATTTT. It specifies CASREGLSGNTIYF.

The chain recombines TRBV2 with TRBJ2-5; 9 bases line up with TRBD1. V shed 5 bases and J 9 bases; nucleotides not matched to a gene: 4. Germline lookup yields CDR1 SNHLY and CDR2 FYNNEI. This CDR3 region has 12 residues. Written as DNA, the CDR3 is TGTGCCAGCAGTCGGACAGGGGAGGCCCAGTACTTC. Protein product: CASSRTGEAQYF.

CDR3 loop: CASSPDINNEQFF. For the CDR3, the DNA is TGCGCCAGCAGCCCGGACATTAACAATGAGCAGTTCTTC. The rearrangement joins TRBV5-1 to TRBJ2-1, with TRBD1 as a possible D gene (5 bases). The length of the CDR3 is 13 residues. Germline V gene lookup returns CDR1 SGHRS and CDR2 YFSETQ. Trimming took 4 bases from V and 5 from J, leaving 10 bases between them.

As concerns this clone: This sample also contains other DNA sequences that code for the same CDR3. This chain links TRBV6-5 with TRBJ2-1, with D possibly matching TRBD2 (5 bases). CDR3 length equals 12 residues. Germline V gives CDR1 MNHEY, CDR2 SVGAGI. Trimming shortened V by 0 bases and J by 9 bases, and 6 bases separated the two germline ends. The CDR3 region has the DNA TGTGCCAGCAGTTACTCCCGGGGTGAGCAGTTCTTC. Its translation is CASSYSRGEQFF.

With regard to this clone: Mismatch with germline at one junction end may stem from a read error. The chain couples TRBV7-7 to TRBJ1-1, with unresolved D. CDR1 and CDR2 from the germline V gene are SSHAT and FNYEAQ (reference sequence). This CDR3 region has 14 residues. The CDR3: CASSFQVVLAEAFF. CDR3 DNA sequence: TGTGCTAGCAGCTTTCAGGTAGTGCTGGCTGAAGCTTTCTTT.

This clone was recorded a few times. Other DNA sequences in the same sample also yield this CDR3. The chain combines TRBV10-2 with TRBJ2-7, with D hard to call. CDR1 and CDR2 (germline): WSHSY, SAAADI. V gave up 4 bases and J gave up 0 bases, with 1 base separating them. CDR3 length: 11 amino acids. The CDR3 bases are TGCGCCAGCAGTGCCTCCTACGAGCAGTACTTC. It yields the protein CASSASYEQYF.

This rearrangement joins TRBV6-5 to TRBJ1-6; 8 nucleotides match TRBD1. The CDR3 covers 14 residues. The germline CDR1 and CDR2 sequences are MNHEY and SVGAGI. Unmatched junction bases numbered 5, after V lost 5 bases and J lost 8 bases. CDR3 sequence: CASSEGQAHSPLHF. CDR3 DNA: TGTGCCAGCAGTGAGGGACAGGCCCATTCACCCCTCCACTTT.

V and J are TRBV19 and TRBJ1-5; D not certain. This CDR3 is 13 amino acids long. Trimming cost V 7 bases and J 7 bases, with 14 bases left between them. Per germline, CDR1 LNHDA and CDR2 SQIVND (reference sequence). Here the CDR3 reads CASKEKGLQPQHF. CDR3 nucleotides: TGTGCCAGTAAGGAGAAAGGGTTGCAGCCCCAGCATTTT.

The chain joins TRBV27 to TRBJ1-2; TRBD1 agrees at 8 bases. Germline values: CDR1 MNHEY, CDR2 SMNVEV (reference sequence). The CDR3 covers 16 residues. Trimming removed 5 bases from V and 4 bases from J; junction bases left unmatched: 12. The CDR3 coding sequence is TGTGCCAGCAGTCCCTGGACAGGGAGTTTGAGCTATGGCTACACCTTC. It specifies CASSPWTGSLSYGYTF.

J is TRBJ2-7 and V is TRBV7-6; D ambiguous. Trimming removed 5 bases from V and 3 bases from J, with 11 bases in between. The CDR3 runs 13 residues. From germline, CDR1 is SGHVS and CDR2 FNYEAQ. Here the CDR3 DNA reads TGTGCCAGCAGCCCTCCTGCGAGCTACGAGCAGTACTTC. It translates to CASSPPASYEQYF.

The chain employs TRBV28 and TRBJ2-7, with D maybe TRBD1 (6 bases). With 6 bases removed from V and 2 bases from J, the gap between germline ends came to 14 bases. The CDR3 runs to 14 residues. Per germline, CDR1 MDHEN and CDR2 SYDVKM. The DNA for the CDR3 is TGTGCCAGCAGCTTAACAGGGAGCCCCTACGAGCAGTACTTC. It encodes CASSLTGSPYEQYF.

The chain couples TRBV9 to TRBJ2-7, with D perhaps TRBD1 (5 bases). Germline V lookup: CDR1 SGDLS, CDR2 YYNGEE. The CDR3 has 15 residues. V was cut by 3 bases and J by 2 bases, with 15 bases left in between. The CDR3 coding sequence is TGTGCCAGCAGCGACGGATCAGGGATAGCCTACGAGCAGTACTTC. It codes for CASSDGSGIAYEQYF.

The V call is TRBV12-2, the J call TRBJ2-7; the table's D call, TRBD2, was not checked against the DNA. TRBV12-2 has pseudogene status. CDR3 length: 14 amino acids. CDR3 DNA: TGTGCAAGTCGCCCATGGGAGCCGGCAGAAGAGCAGTACTTC. Protein: CASRPWEPAEEQYF.

This clone was seen a single time. This sequence joins TRBV9 and TRBJ2-5, with a possible D match to TRBD1 (6 bases). The germline V gene has CDR1 SGDLS and CDR2 YYNGEE. This CDR3 comprises 14 residues. The V and J ends lost 5 bases and 2 bases respectively, with 13 bases between them. The CDR3 region is CASSDGQWQETQYF. CDR3 DNA: TGTGCCAGCAGTGACGGACAGTGGCAAGAGACCCAGTACTTC. Drawing the rest from reference TRBV9 and TRBJ2-5, the complete variable domain is DSGVTQTPKHLITATGQRVTLRCSPRSGDLSVYWYQQSLDQGLQFLIQYYNGEERAKGNILERFSAQQFPDLHSELNLSSLELGDSALYFCASSDGQWQETQYFGPGTRLLVL.

This clone was seen a handful of times. This rearrangement joins TRBV30 to TRBJ1-4, with D possibly TRBD1 on 5 matching bases. CDR1 GTSNPN and CDR2 SVGIG come from the germline V gene (reference sequence). V lost 0 bases and J 6 bases, leaving 11 bases between the germline ends. The CDR3 consists of 14 residues. The CDR3 nucleotides are TGTGCCTGGAGTGTACGACAGAGGGATGAAAAACTGTTTTTT. Protein: CAWSVRQRDEKLFF. Together with reference TRBV30 and TRBJ1-4, the CDR3 gives the full variable domain: SQTIHQWPATLVQPVGSPLSLECTVEGTSNPNLYWYRQAAGRGLQLLFYSVGIGQISSEVPQNLSASRPQDRQFILSSKKLLLSDSGFYLCAWSVRQRDEKLFFGSGTQLSVL.

CDR3 sequence reads: CASSYSIEGGRKLFF. CDR3 bases: TGTGCCAGCAGTTACTCGATCGAGGGAGGTCGAAAACTGTTTTTT. The chain uses TRBV6-6 and TRBJ1-4; D not resolved. Germline assignment: CDR1 MNHNY and CDR2 SVGAGI (reference sequence). This CDR3 spans 15 amino acids. The V and J ends lost 0 bases and 10 bases respectively, with 15 bases between them.

This clone was seen more than once but under ten times. The chain recombines TRBV27 with TRBJ1-6, with D maybe TRBD1 (5 bases). V was trimmed by 6 bases and J by 4 bases, leaving 13 bases between them. Germline V gene sequence: CDR1 MNHEY, CDR2 SMNVEV (reference sequence). The CDR3 runs 15 residues. Here the CDR3 reads CASRPPTEYNSPLHF. The CDR3 DNA is TGTGCCAGCAGACCCCCGACAGAATATAATTCACCCCTCCACTTT.

J is TRBJ2-7 and V is TRBV4-1, with 7 positions matching TRBD2. Germline CDR1 reads MGHRA; CDR2 reads YSYEKL. The ends lost 4 bases at V and 2 bases at J; junction bases unmatched: 8. CDR3 length: 15 amino acids. CDR3 bases: TGCGCCAGCAGCCCCCTACCGGGGGGAACCTACGAGCAGTACTTC. This sequence encodes CASSPLPGGTYEQYF.